One and the same sample provided the 4 T cell receptor beta chains below, sequenced in a study of identical twins. A single record per CDR3 protein comes from TCRdb applying MiXCR to the 5' RACE reads. This table holds about 890,000 distinct CDR3 sequences, 10% to 15% found once. These records were also assigned to another study, of yellow fever vaccine responses in identical twins.

The sample was PBMCs. These receptors were taken from a woman under 30 in good health.

The chain couples TRBV19 to TRBJ2-5, with 9 bases identical to TRBD2. Germline V gene data show CDR1 as LNHDA and CDR2 as SQIVND (reference sequence). V lost 6 bases and J lost 0; bases outside the gene matches: 11. The CDR3 loop spans 17 amino acids. The CDR3 spells CASSPGRLADHQETQYF. CDR3 DNA: TGTGCCAGTAGCCCAGGGCGACTAGCGGACCACCAAGAGACCCAGTACTTC.

V is TRBV12-3 or TRBV12-4 and J is TRBJ2-3; D uncertain. The V gene lost 1 base and the J gene lost 1 base, with 15 bases spanning the gap. This CDR3 contains 17 residues. The CDR3 reads CASSLGAGAWGTDTQYF. The CDR3 DNA reads as TGTGCCAGCAGTTTAGGGGCTGGAGCGTGGGGCACAGATACGCAGTATTTT.

V usage is TRBV29-1 and J usage is TRBJ1-2; D gene uncertain. Germline V gene lookup returns CDR1 SQVTM and CDR2 ANQGSEA. The CDR3 runs 11 residues. Trimming left V 4 bases short and J 5 bases short, with 8 bases between. The DNA of the CDR3 is TGCAGCGTTGTAGCAGAGTATGGCTACACCTTC. Residues: CSVVAEYGYTF.

This clonotype was counted at least ten times. In DNA, the CDR3 is TGTGCCAGCAGCGTAGGCAGGGAGGGCACTGAAGCTTTCTTT. It specifies CASSVGREGTEAFF. The V and J genes are TRBV9 and TRBJ1-1, with a possible D match to TRBD1 (5 bases). Trimming took 0 bases from V and 4 from J, leaving 10 bases between them. This CDR3 is 14 amino acids long. The germline gives CDR1 SGDLS, CDR2 YYNGEE.